Each of the 31 T cell receptor beta chains below was sequenced from the same sample in a study of shared clonotypes between healthy human individuals. Assay: immunoSEQ multiplex PCR; the TCRdb copy retains only in-frame clones and omits some. The profile covers 450,000 to 700,000 clones, with about 95% appearing a single time and 0.11% taken by the ten largest. Naive CD8 populations comprised CD45RO-negative cells positively selected for CCR7, excluding terminally differentiated effector memory CD45RA+ cells. The sequenced sample consisted of naive CD8+ T cells sorted from blood. The receptors shown here come from a woman aged 25 to 39 in good health.

The rearrangement joins TRBV27 to TRBJ2-1; D is unresolved. With 6 bases removed from V and 2 bases from J, the gap between germline ends came to 5 bases. This CDR3 contains 12 residues. Germline CDR1 is MNHEY and CDR2 is SMNVEV (reference sequence). CDR3 nucleotide sequence: TGTGCCAGCAGGGGCCCCTACAATGAGCAGTTCTTC. Translating it yields CASRGPYNEQFF.

The genes are TRBV27 and TRBJ2-7, with 7 bases lining up with TRBD2. The CDR3 runs to 14 residues. The germline CDR1 and CDR2 sequences are MNHEY and SMNVEV (reference sequence). The ends lost 3 bases at V and 0 bases at J; junction bases unmatched: 2. This chain's CDR3 is CASSFASGSYEQYF. CDR3 DNA: TGTGCCAGCAGTTTTGCTAGCGGCTCCTACGAGCAGTACTTC.

About this clone: Other DNA variants within this sample encode the same CDR3. V is TRBV27 and J is TRBJ1-5; TRBD1 agrees at 8 bases. The CDR3 is 15 amino acids. Per germline, CDR1 MNHEY and CDR2 SMNVEV (reference sequence). J was trimmed by 6 bases and V by 2 bases; bases with no gene match: 6. Written as DNA, the CDR3 is TGTGCCAGCAGTTTAGGGACAGGCTCAGGTCAGCCCCAGCATTTT. Translation: CASSLGTGSGQPQHF.

The chain carries TRBV29-1 and TRBJ1-2; the D gene is possibly TRBD1 (6 bases). The CDR3 extends over 12 amino acids. The V end was cut by 2 bases, the J end by 4 bases, with 8 bases between. Germline loops: CDR1 SQVTM, CDR2 ANQGSEA. The CDR3 loop is CSVEQGPYGYTF. The CDR3 bases are TGCAGCGTTGAACAGGGGCCCTATGGCTACACCTTC.

The chain combines TRBV6-1 with TRBJ2-2; D might be TRBD1 (5 bases). CDR3 length: 13 amino acids. Germline V gives CDR1 MNHNS, CDR2 SASEGT. The ends were cut back, 3 bases at V and 4 bases at J, with 6 bases in the middle. Written as DNA, the CDR3 is TGTGCCAGCAGTGACAGGGTCACCGGGGAGCTGTTTTTT. It specifies CASSDRVTGELFF.

The chain links TRBV5-1 to TRBJ2-1, with TRBD2 matching over 13 bases. This CDR3 is 16 amino acids long. The V gene end was trimmed by 4 bases and the J gene end by 8 bases; junction bases not matched to a gene: 9. The germline CDR1 and CDR2 sequences are SGHRS and YFSETQ. CDR3 loop: CASSEDGLAGEDEQFF. CDR3 coding DNA: TGCGCCAGCAGCGAAGATGGACTAGCGGGAGAGGATGAGCAGTTCTTC.

This clone was found a few times. The rearrangement joins TRBV7-9 to TRBJ1-1, with 7 bases aligning to TRBD1. With 1 base clipped from V and 8 bases from J, the junction kept 4 bases outside the gene matches. Looked up from germline, CDR1 is SEHNR and CDR2 is FQNEAQ (reference sequence). The length of the CDR3 is 13 residues. In DNA, the CDR3 is TGTGCCAGCAGCTTAGAGGGGGCGTGGGAAGCTTTCTTT. Its translation is CASSLEGAWEAFF.

The chain links TRBV5-6 to TRBJ2-2; 11 nucleotides line up with TRBD2. The CDR3 consists of 16 residues. The germline CDR1 and CDR2 sequences are SGHDT and YYEEEE. The ends lost 3 bases at V and 4 bases at J; junction bases unmatched: 5. CDR3 amino acids: CASSSTSGISTGELFF. The CDR3 region has the DNA TGTGCCAGCAGCTCGACTAGCGGGATAAGCACCGGGGAGCTGTTTTTT.

This chain links TRBV7-7 with TRBJ2-5, with 9 bases matching TRBD2. The CDR3 loop spans 15 amino acids. Germline V CDR1 and CDR2: SSHAT, FNYEAQ (reference sequence). Trimming took 3 bases from V and 2 from J; bases not matched to a gene: 4. The CDR3 sequence is CASSFTSGLQETQYF. The CDR3 coding sequence is TGTGCCAGCAGCTTCACTAGCGGGCTTCAAGAGACCCAGTACTTC.

This clone was recorded once. This chain joins TRBV5-1 and TRBJ1-2; 9 nucleotides match TRBD1. This CDR3 region has 16 residues. Trimming at V came to 1 base and at J to 4 bases, leaving 8 bases not matched to a gene. The germline gives CDR1 SGHRS, CDR2 YFSETQ. This CDR3 is CASSLTTGGDVYGYTF. CDR3 sequence (DNA): TGCGCCAGCAGCTTGACCACAGGGGGCGACGTCTATGGCTACACCTTC.

The rearrangement uses TRBV30 and TRBJ2-5; D is perhaps TRBD2 (5 bases). Germline V gene data show CDR1 as GTSNPN and CDR2 as SVGIG (reference sequence). This CDR3 is 17 amino acids long. V was trimmed by 0 bases and J by 5 bases, leaving 22 bases between them. As DNA, the CDR3 is TGTGCCTGGAGTGTGGGCACGGTGAGGGCCGGGGTCGAGACCCAGTACTTC. As protein: CAWSVGTVRAGVETQYF.

The rearrangement uses TRBV11-3 and TRBJ1-4; D is unresolved. Germline V gene sequence: CDR1 SGHNT, CDR2 YENEEA. The V end was cut by 9 bases, the J end by 5 bases, with 22 bases between. The CDR3 contains 16 residues. CDR3 in amino acids: CARGGGGGRENEKLFF. The DNA of the CDR3 is TGTGCCAGGGGTGGCGGTGGAGGTAGGGAAAATGAAAAACTGTTTTTT.

This clone appeared a single time. The chain couples TRBV9 to TRBJ2-7; maybe TRBD1 (6 bases). There are 15 residues in the CDR3. Germline values: CDR1 SGDLS, CDR2 YYNGEE. Trimming cost V 4 bases and J 2 bases, with 16 bases left between them. The CDR3 loop is CASSPEGHQTYEQYF. In nucleotides, the CDR3 is TGTGCCAGCAGCCCCGAGGGACATCAAACCTACGAGCAGTACTTC.

V and J are TRBV7-9 and TRBJ2-7, with D perhaps matching TRBD1 (6 bases). V was clipped by 4 bases and J by 6 bases, with 16 bases between them. CDR3 length: 14 residues. The germline V gene has CDR1 SEHNR and CDR2 FQNEAQ (reference sequence). The CDR3 is CASSSPGQSIEQYF. For the CDR3, the DNA is TGTGCCAGCAGCTCACCGGGACAATCGATCGAGCAGTACTTC. The full variable domain, with the rest looked up from reference TRBV7-9 and TRBJ2-7, is DTGVSQNPRHKITKRGQNVTFRCDPISEHNRLYWYRQTLGQGPEFLTYFQNEAQLEKSRLLSDRFSAERPKGSFSTLEIQRTEQGDSAMYLCASSSPGQSIEQYFGPGTRLTVT.

In the case of this clone: The same CDR3 is also encoded by other DNA sequences in this sample. The chain carries TRBV9 and TRBJ2-1; D call uncertain. Germline lookup yields CDR1 SGDLS and CDR2 YYNGEE. Trimming cost V 0 bases and J 7 bases, with 5 bases left between them. CDR3 length: 12 residues. The CDR3 coding sequence is TGTGCCAGCAGCGTAGACGGTAATGAGCAGTTCTTC. Translation gives CASSVDGNEQFF.

Regarding this clone: The sample contains more than one DNA sequence encoding this CDR3. The V gene is TRBV9, the J gene TRBJ1-1, with D unresolved. Germline CDR1 and CDR2: SGDLS and YYNGEE. The V end lost 0 bases, the J end lost 0 bases, and 6 bases lay between the germline ends. CDR3 size: 14 residues. DNA for the CDR3: TGTGCCAGCAGCGTAGACAGCATGAACACTGAAGCTTTCTTT. Residues: CASSVDSMNTEAFF.

The chain combines TRBV7-6 with TRBJ2-1; possibly TRBD2 for D (6 bases). CDR3 size: 17 residues. V lost 3 bases and J lost 1, with 16 bases in between. The germline V gene has CDR1 SGHVS and CDR2 FNYEAQ. CDR3 bases: TGTGCCAGCAGCTTGAAAATAGCGGAGTGGTCCTACAATGAGCAGTTCTTC. Translating gives CASSLKIAEWSYNEQFF.

J is TRBJ2-7 and V is TRBV15, with D perhaps matching TRBD1 (7 bases). Per germline, CDR1 LNHNV and CDR2 YYDKDF (reference sequence). The CDR3 consists of 16 residues. The V end lost 3 bases, the J end lost 6 bases, and 21 bases lay between the germline ends. The CDR3 sequence is CATSSNDQGGFGEQYF. CDR3 nucleotides: TGTGCCACCAGCAGCAATGACCAGGGGGGCTTTGGCGAGCAGTACTTC.

The genes are TRBV15 and TRBJ1-5, with D maybe TRBD1 (6 bases). This CDR3 region has 15 residues. CDR1 LNHNV and CDR2 YYDKDF come from the germline V gene (reference sequence). V was trimmed by 0 bases and J by 5 bases, leaving 11 bases between them. The CDR3 is CATSREWGAHQPQHF. The CDR3 DNA is TGTGCCACCAGCAGAGAGTGGGGGGCCCATCAGCCCCAGCATTTT.

The genes are TRBV7-6 and TRBJ2-7, with a possible D match to TRBD2 (5 bases). V was clipped by 1 base and J by 2 bases, with 15 bases between them. In germline, CDR1 is SGHVS, CDR2 FNYEAQ. The CDR3 runs to 16 residues. The CDR3 region is CASSLGFAGGAYEQYF. In DNA form, the CDR3 reads TGTGCCAGCAGCTTAGGTTTCGCGGGTGGGGCCTACGAGCAGTACTTC.

The CDR3 region is CASESGELFF. CDR3 coding DNA: TGTGCCAGTGAGTCCGGGGAGCTGTTTTTT. The chain joins TRBV19 to TRBJ2-2; D is unresolved. Germline loops: CDR1 LNHDA, CDR2 SQIVND (reference sequence). V was shortened by 8 bases and J by 6 bases, with 4 bases between the two germline ends. CDR3 length: 10 residues. The full variable domain, rest sourced from reference TRBV19 and TRBJ2-2, is DGGITQSPKYLFRKEGQNVTLSCEQNLNHDAMYWYRQDPGQGLRLIYYSQIVNDFQKGDIAEGYSVSREKKESFPLTVTSAQKNPTAFYLCASESGELFFGEGSRLTVL.

The rearrangement uses TRBV28 and TRBJ1-3; no firm D call. CDR1 is MDHEN, CDR2 SYDVKM, per germline. The CDR3 contains 14 residues. V lost 5 bases to trimming and J lost 3 bases, with 11 bases between them. The CDR3 is CASSPLGFGNTIYF. The CDR3, as DNA: TGTGCCAGCAGTCCTTTGGGATTTGGAAACACCATATATTTT. The complete variable domain, with remaining parts taken from reference TRBV28 and TRBJ1-3, reads DVKVTQSSRYLVKRTGEKVFLECVQDMDHENMFWYRQDPGLGLRLIYFSYDVKMKEKGDIPEGYSVSREKKERFSLILESASTNQTSMYLCASSPLGFGNTIYFGEGSWLTVV.

The chain is built from TRBV4-1 and TRBJ2-1; TRBD2 matches 13 bases. Germline loops: CDR1 MGHRA, CDR2 YSYEKL. This CDR3 contains 16 residues. With V trimmed by 1 base and J by 8 bases, 5 bases remained unmatched. For the CDR3, the DNA is TGCGCCAGCAGCCAAGGGACTAGCGGGAGTGTGGATGAGCAGTTCTTC. Encoded protein: CASSQGTSGSVDEQFF.

V and J are TRBV25-1 and TRBJ2-1; no reliable D call. The length of the CDR3 is 11 residues. Trimming cost V 1 base and J 9 bases, with 4 bases left between them. Per germline, CDR1 MGHDK and CDR2 SYGVNS. Here the CDR3 DNA reads TGTGCCAGCAGTGAATTGGGTGAGCAGTTCTTC. It translates to CASSELGEQFF.

The J gene is TRBJ2-3, the V gene TRBV7-6; 11 nucleotides align to TRBD2. Germline loops: CDR1 SGHVS, CDR2 FNYEAQ. This CDR3 spans 17 amino acids. The J segment lost 4 bases and the V segment lost 0 bases, leaving 6 bases of the junction unmatched. CDR3: CASSLAHSGRGADTQYF. The CDR3 coding sequence is TGTGCCAGCAGCTTAGCACATAGCGGGAGGGGGGCAGATACGCAGTATTTT.

This rearrangement joins TRBV28 to TRBJ1-5; weak D call: TRBD1 (5 bases). Germline V gene lookup returns CDR1 MDHEN and CDR2 SYDVKM. This CDR3 contains 15 residues. Deletions cut 6 bases from V and 4 bases from J, with 16 bases between. This CDR3 is CASRVREYGNQPQHF. In nucleotides, the CDR3 is TGTGCCAGCAGAGTCAGGGAATATGGAAATCAGCCCCAGCATTTT.

The chain is built from TRBV6-1 and TRBJ2-2; D gene uncertain. Per the germline V gene, CDR1 is MNHNS and CDR2 is SASEGT. The CDR3 has 12 amino acids. With 11 bases removed from V and 1 base from J, the gap between germline ends came to 8 bases. CDR3 residues: CAGYKNTGELFF. CDR3 bases: TGTGCCGGTTACAAGAACACCGGGGAGCTGTTTTTT.

J is TRBJ2-1 and V is TRBV7-8, with 10 bases lining up with TRBD2. The CDR3 has 17 residues. Germline V gene data show CDR1 as SGHVS and CDR2 as FQNEAQ. J was trimmed by 3 bases and V by 4 bases; bases with no gene match: 9. This CDR3 is CASSSAALAGLYNEQFF. CDR3 bases: TGTGCCAGCAGCTCCGCGGCACTAGCGGGACTCTACAATGAGCAGTTCTTC.

This chain links TRBV11-2 with TRBJ2-3; 8 bases match TRBD2. This CDR3 contains 15 residues. Germline V gene sequence: CDR1 SGHAT, CDR2 FQNNGV. The V and J ends lost 5 bases and 2 bases, in that order; junction bases with no gene match: 6. Here the CDR3 reads CASSTIAGHTDTQYF. The CDR3 nucleotides are TGTGCCAGCAGCACCATAGCGGGACACACAGATACGCAGTATTTT.

The chain combines TRBV9 with TRBJ2-2; 7 positions agree with TRBD1. Germline lookup yields CDR1 SGDLS and CDR2 YYNGEE. With V trimmed by 3 bases and J by 3 bases, 8 bases remained unmatched. This CDR3 comprises 16 residues. In nucleotides, the CDR3 is TGTGCCAGCAGCGGGGACAGTGGGGTTGACACCGGGGAGCTGTTTTTT. Amino acid sequence: CASSGDSGVDTGELFF.

J is TRBJ2-7 and V is TRBV7-9, with a tentative D call TRBD1 (6 bases). The V end lost 2 bases, the J end lost 5 bases, and 19 bases lay between the germline ends. The CDR3 is 16 amino acids. Germline CDR1 is SEHNR and CDR2 is FQNEAQ (reference sequence). The CDR3 sequence: CASSLLFGQGTHEQYF. The CDR3 DNA reads TGTGCCAGCAGCTTATTATTTGGGCAGGGGACCCACGAGCAGTACTTC. Based on the CDR3 plus reference TRBV7-9 and TRBJ2-7, the full variable domain is DTGVSQNPRHKITKRGQNVTFRCDPISEHNRLYWYRQTLGQGPEFLTYFQNEAQLEKSRLLSDRFSAERPKGSFSTLEIQRTEQGDSAMYLCASSLLFGQGTHEQYFGPGTRLTVT.